Included here is one TCR beta chain sequence, with context. Recruitment covered about 26 US areas and drew participants whose ages spanned roughly 18 to 89 years. For recovered donors of Cohort 3, there were two negative PCRs, clearance, or symptom resolution. The CDR3 loop spans 13 amino acids. From germline, CDR1 is SGHRS and CDR2 YFSETQ. Trimming shortened V by 1 base and J by 3 bases, and 5 bases separated the two germline ends. Authors' analysis steps: It was from reference gene primer amplification that nucleated cell counts were estimated. Clones were read by immunoSEQ multiplex PCR, and TCRdb kept only the in-frame ones, dropping some. V, J and clone size are those of that table, while D and trimming were read from the DNA. The sample consists of about 270,000 clones, 80% to 90% of them appearing once. These data are taken from a study of blood T cell repertoires in COVID-19. Study-wide context: T cells, B-cell-depleted T cells, or PBMCs supplied cDNA or gDNA.

Sequencing was carried out using PBMCs or T cells enriched from blood (not recorded which). The chain employs TRBV5-1 and TRBJ1-5; D is undetermined. The source is a woman aged 18-30 years who had recovered from COVID-19. CDR3 amino acids: CASSLSYNQPQHF. CDR3 in DNA: TGCGCCAGCAGCTTGTCTTACAATCAGCCCCAGCATTTT.